Reported below is one T cell receptor (beta chain). One base away lies a much larger clone, so this may be a sequencing read error. From germline, CDR1 is SGDLS and CDR2 YYNGEE. CDR3 size: 14 residues. V shed 3 bases, J shed 4 bases, and the junction held 2 bases outside the gene matches. Regarding time point: before trial treatment. First-strand cDNA used TRAV- and TRBV-specific primers, covering alpha and beta chains. The TCRs were subjected to amplification over approximately 20 PCR cycles employing a constant-region primer in conjunction with a V-primer adapter. A single record per CDR3 protein comes from TCRdb applying MiXCR to the reads. The sample consists of around 79,000 distinct CDR3 sequences, over 15% of them appearing once. The sample comes from a study of low-dose radiotherapy and immunotherapy resistance in tumors. Across the whole study: Cohort 2 patients were irradiated with 1 Gy every two weeks, reaching 13 Gy over 26 weeks. The study gave patients oral aspirin 300 mg daily for four cycles from cycle 1 day 1.

This sequence joins TRBV9 and TRBJ1-1, with TRBD1 matching 11 bases. This receptor was identified in a male donor with prostate cancer. The material sequenced was PBMCs, taken before treatment. The CDR3 nucleotides read TGTGCCAGCAGCGCGGGACAGGGGGGCACTGAAGCTTTCTTT. Amino acid sequence: CASSAGQGGTEAFF.